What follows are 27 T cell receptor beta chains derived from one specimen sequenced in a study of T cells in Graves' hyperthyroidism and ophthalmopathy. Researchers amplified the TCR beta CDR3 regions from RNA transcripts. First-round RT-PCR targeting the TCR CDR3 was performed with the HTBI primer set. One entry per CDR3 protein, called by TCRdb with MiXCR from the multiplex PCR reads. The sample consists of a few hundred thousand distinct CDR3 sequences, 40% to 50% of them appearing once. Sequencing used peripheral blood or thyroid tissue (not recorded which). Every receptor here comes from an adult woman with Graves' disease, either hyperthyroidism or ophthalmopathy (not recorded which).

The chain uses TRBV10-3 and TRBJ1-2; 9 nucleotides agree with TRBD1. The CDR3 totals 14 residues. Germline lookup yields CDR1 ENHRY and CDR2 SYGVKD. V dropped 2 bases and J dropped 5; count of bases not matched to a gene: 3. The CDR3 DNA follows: TGTGCCATCAGTGAGCCCGACAGGGGGTATGGCTACACCTTC. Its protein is CAISEPDRGYGYTF.

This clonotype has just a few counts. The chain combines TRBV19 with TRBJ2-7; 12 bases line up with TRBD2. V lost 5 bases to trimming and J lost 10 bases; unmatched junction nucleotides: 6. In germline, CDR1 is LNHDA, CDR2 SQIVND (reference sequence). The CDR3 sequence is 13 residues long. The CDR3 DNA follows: TGTGCCAGTAGTGCTGGACTAGCGGGAAGTCAGTACTTC. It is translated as CASSAGLAGSQYF. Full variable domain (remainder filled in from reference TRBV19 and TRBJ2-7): DGGITQSPKYLFRKEGQNVTLSCEQNLNHDAMYWYRQDPGQGLRLIYYSQIVNDFQKGDIAEGYSVSREKKESFPLTVTSAQKNPTAFYLCASSAGLAGSQYFGPGTRLTVT.

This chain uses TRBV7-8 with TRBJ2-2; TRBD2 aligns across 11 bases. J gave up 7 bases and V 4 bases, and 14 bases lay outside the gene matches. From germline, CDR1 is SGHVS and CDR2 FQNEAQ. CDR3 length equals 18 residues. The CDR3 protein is CASSSRRFLAGGHGELFF. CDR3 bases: TGTGCCAGCAGCTCACGAAGATTTCTAGCGGGAGGTCACGGGGAGCTGTTTTTT. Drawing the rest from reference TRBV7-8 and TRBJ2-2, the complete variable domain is GAGVSQSPRYKVAKRGQDVALRCDPISGHVSLFWYQQALGQGPEFLTYFQNEAQLDKSGLPSDRFFAERPEGSVSTLKIQRTQQEDSAVYLCASSSRRFLAGGHGELFFGEGSRLTVL.

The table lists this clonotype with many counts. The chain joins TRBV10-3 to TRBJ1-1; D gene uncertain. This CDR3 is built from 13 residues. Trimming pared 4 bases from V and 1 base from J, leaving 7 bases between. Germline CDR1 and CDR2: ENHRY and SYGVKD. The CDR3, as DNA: TGTGCCATCAGTGGAGGGCGGAACACTGAAGCTTTCTTT. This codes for CAISGGRNTEAFF.

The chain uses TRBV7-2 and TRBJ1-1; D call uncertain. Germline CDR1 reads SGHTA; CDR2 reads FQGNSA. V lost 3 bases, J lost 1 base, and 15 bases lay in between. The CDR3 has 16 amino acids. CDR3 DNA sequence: TGTGCCAGCAGCTTGGTGGACGACTGGGGGAACACTGAAGCTTTCTTT. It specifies CASSLVDDWGNTEAFF.

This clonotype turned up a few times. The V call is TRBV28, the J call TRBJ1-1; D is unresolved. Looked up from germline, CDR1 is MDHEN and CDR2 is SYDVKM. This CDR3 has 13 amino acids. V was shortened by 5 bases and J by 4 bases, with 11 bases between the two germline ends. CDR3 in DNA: TGTGCCAGCAGTCCCCGGTGGGGCACTGAAGCTTTCTTT. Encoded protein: CASSPRWGTEAFF.

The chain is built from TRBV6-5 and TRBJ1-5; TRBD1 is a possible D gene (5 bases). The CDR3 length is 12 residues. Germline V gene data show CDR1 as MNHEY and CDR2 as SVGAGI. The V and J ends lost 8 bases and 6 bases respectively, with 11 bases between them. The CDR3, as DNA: TGTGCCAGCCAGACGGGGGTTCAGCCCCAGCATTTT. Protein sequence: CASQTGVQPQHF.

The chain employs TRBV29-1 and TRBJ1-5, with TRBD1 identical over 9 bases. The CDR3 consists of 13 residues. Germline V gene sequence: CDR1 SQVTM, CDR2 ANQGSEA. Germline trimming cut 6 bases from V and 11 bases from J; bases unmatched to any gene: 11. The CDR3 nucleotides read TGCAGCGTCCCCAGCCCGACAGGGGGAGCCCAGCATTTT. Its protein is CSVPSPTGGAQHF.

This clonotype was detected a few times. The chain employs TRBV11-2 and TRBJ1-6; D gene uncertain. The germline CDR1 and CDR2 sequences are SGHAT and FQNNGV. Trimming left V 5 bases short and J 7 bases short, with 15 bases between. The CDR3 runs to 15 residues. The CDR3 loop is CASSGWREGNSPLHF. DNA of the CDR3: TGTGCCAGCAGCGGATGGAGGGAAGGGAATTCACCCCTCCACTTT.

CDR3 protein: CASSRPGGQPQHF. CDR3 nucleotide sequence: TGTGCCAGTAGCCGGCCAGGGGGTCAGCCCCAGCATTTT. The chain couples TRBV19 to TRBJ1-5, with 7 bases fitting TRBD1. The CDR3 has 13 residues. V lost 6 bases to trimming and J lost 6 bases; unmatched junction nucleotides: 5. Germline lookup yields CDR1 LNHDA and CDR2 SQIVND (reference sequence).

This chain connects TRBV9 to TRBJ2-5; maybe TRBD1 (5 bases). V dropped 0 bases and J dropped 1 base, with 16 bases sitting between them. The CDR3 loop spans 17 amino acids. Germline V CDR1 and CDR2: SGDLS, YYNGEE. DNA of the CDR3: TGTGCCAGCAGCGTAGCCACCCCTGCAGGGTTCCAAGAGACCCAGTACTTC. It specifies CASSVATPAGFQETQYF.

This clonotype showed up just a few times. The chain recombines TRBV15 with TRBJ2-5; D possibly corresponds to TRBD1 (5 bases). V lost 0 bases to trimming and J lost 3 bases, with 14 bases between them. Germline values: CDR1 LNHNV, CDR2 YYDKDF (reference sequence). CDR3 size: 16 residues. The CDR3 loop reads CATSRDLWAQEETQYF. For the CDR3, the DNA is TGTGCCACCAGCAGAGATCTGTGGGCACAGGAAGAGACCCAGTACTTC.

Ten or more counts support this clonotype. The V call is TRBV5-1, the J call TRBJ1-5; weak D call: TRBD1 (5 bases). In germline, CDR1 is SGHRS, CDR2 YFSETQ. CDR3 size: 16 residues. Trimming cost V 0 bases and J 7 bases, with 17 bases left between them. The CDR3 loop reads CASSLEPGPPNQPQHF. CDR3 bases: TGCGCCAGCAGCTTGGAACCGGGACCCCCGAACCAGCCCCAGCATTTT.

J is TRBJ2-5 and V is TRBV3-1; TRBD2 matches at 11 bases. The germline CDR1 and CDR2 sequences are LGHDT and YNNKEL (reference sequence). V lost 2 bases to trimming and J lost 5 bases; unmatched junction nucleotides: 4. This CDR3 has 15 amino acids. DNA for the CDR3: TGTGCCAGCAGCCAACCGGGACTAGCGGAGGAGACCCAGTACTTC. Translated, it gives CASSQPGLAEETQYF.

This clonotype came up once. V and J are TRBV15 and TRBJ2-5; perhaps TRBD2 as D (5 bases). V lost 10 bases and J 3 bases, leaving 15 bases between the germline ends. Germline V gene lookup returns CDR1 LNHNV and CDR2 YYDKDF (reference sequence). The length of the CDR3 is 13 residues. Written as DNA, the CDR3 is TGTGCCAGCAGTCCACTCGGGGAAGAGACCCAGTACTTC. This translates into CASSPLGEETQYF.

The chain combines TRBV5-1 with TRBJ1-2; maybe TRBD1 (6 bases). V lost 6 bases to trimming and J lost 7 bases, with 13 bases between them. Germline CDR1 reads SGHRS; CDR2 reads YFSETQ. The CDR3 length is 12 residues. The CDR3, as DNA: TGCGCCAGCATCTCGGGGGCAGGTGGCTACACCTTC. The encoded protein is CASISGAGGYTF.

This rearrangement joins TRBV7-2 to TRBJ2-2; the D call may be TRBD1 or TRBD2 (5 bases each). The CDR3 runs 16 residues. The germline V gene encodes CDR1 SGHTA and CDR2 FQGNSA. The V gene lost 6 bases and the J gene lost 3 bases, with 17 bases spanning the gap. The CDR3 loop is CASSAKAGADTGELFF. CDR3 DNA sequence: TGTGCCAGCAGTGCGAAGGCCGGGGCTGACACCGGGGAGCTGTTTTTT.

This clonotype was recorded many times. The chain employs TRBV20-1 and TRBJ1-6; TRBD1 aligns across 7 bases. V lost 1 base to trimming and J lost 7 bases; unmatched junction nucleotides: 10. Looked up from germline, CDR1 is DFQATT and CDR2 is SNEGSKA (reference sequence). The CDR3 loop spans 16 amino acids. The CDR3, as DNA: TGCAGTGCTAGAGGGCATACAGGGGAGTGGAATTCACCCCTCCACTTT. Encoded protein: CSARGHTGEWNSPLHF.

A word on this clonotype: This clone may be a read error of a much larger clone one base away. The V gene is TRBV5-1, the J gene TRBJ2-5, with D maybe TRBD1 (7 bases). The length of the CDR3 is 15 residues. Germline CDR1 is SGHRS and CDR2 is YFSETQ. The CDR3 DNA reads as TGCGCCAGCAGCTTGACCACAGGGGAGGAAGAGGCCCAGTACTTC. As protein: CASSLTTGEEEAQYF.

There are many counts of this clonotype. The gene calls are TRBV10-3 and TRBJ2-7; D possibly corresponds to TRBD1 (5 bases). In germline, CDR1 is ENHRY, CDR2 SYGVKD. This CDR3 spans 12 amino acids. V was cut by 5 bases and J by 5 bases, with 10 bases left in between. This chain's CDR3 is CAISPDSDEQYF. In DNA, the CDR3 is TGTGCCATCAGTCCCGACAGTGACGAGCAGTACTTC.

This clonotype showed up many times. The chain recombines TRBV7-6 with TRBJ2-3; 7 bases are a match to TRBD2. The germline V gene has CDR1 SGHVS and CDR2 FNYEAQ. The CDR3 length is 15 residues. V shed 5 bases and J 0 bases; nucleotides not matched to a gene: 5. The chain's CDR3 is CASSTSAGSTDTQYF. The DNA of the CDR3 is TGTGCCAGCAGCACCTCAGCGGGGAGCACAGATACGCAGTATTTT.

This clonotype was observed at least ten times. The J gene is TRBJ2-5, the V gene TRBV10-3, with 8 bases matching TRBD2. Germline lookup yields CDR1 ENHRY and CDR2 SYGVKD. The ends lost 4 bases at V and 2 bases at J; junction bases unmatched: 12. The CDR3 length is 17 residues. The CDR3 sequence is CAISATSGRPLQETQYF. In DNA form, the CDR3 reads TGTGCCATCAGTGCTACTAGCGGAAGACCACTTCAAGAGACCCAGTACTTC.

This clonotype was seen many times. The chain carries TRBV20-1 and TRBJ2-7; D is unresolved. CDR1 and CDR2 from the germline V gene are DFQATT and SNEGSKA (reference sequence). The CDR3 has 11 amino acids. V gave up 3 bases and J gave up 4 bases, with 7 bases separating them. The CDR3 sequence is CSASWDYEQYF. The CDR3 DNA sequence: TGCAGTGCTAGTTGGGATTACGAGCAGTACTTC.

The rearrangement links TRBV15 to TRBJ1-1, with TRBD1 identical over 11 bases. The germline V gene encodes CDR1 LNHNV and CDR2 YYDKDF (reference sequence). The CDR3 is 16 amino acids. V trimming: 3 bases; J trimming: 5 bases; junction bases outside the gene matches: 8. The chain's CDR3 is CATSSSGTGGWTEAFF. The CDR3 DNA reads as TGTGCCACCAGCAGCAGCGGGACAGGGGGTTGGACTGAAGCTTTCTTT.

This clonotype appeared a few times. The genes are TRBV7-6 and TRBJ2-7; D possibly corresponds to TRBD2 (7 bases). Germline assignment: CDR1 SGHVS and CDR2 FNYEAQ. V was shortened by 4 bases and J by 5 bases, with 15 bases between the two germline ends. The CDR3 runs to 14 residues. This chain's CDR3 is CASSSSLGGHEQYF. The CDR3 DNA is TGTGCCAGCAGCTCCTCTCTGGGGGGGCACGAGCAGTACTTC.

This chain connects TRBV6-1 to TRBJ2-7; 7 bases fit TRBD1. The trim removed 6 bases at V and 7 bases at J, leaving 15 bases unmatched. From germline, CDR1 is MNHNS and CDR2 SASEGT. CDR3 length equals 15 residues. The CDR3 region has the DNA TGTGCCAGCAGCTTGGGACAGTCCGCCGTCGGAGAGCAGTACTTC. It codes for CASSLGQSAVGEQYF.

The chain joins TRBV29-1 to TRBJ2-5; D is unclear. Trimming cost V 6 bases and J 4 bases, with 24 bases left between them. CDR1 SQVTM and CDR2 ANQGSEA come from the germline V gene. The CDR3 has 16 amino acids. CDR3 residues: CSVLRATLGQRETQYF. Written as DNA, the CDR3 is TGCAGCGTCCTACGGGCCACTTTAGGTCAGCGAGAGACCCAGTACTTC.